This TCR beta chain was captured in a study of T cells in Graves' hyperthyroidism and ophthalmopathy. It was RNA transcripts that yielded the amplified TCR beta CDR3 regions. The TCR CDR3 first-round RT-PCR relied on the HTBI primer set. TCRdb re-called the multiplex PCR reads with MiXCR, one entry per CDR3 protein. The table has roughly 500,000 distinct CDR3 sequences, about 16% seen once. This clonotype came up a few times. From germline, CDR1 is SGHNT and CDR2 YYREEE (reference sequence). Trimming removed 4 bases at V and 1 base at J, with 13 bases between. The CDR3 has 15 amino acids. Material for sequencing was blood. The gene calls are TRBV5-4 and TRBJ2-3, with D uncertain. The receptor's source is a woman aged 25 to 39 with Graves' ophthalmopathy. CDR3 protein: CASSPSKTGTDTQYF. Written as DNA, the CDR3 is TGTGCCAGCAGCCCCAGTAAGACGGGCACAGATACGCAGTATTTT.